The rows below give T cell receptor beta chains drawn from one sample of a study of shared clonotypes between healthy human individuals. Produced via immunoSEQ multiplex PCR; TCRdb's table is partial and in-frame only. The table lists millions of clones, more than 80% of them singletons. The specimen was naive CD4+ T cells sorted from blood. The receptors were sampled from a man younger than 35 in good health. CDR3s include the opening cysteine and the closing phenylalanine or tryptophan. The order of the fields is J gene, CDR3 length, V gene, CDR3 protein.

>TRBJ2-7|13|TRBV4-1
CASSPTGLYEQYF
>TRBJ1-6|14|TRBV4-3
CASSQDRALSPLHF
>TRBJ1-3|15|TRBV5-4
CASSPGQSLGNTIYF
>TRBJ1-1|14|TRBV11-2
CASSPRQGRVLAFF
>TRBJ2-3|15|TRBV10-3
CAISELAGPTDTQYF
>TRBJ1-1|15|TRBV30
CAWSVAGGGYTEAFF
>TRBJ2-7|13|TRBV6-1
CASNVGRVLGQYF
>TRBJ1-2|13|TRBV29-1
CSVGTGVNYGYTF
>TRBJ1-1|11|TRBV7-2
CASSHRTTAFF
>TRBJ2-5|15|TRBV25-1
CASSVRQGVEETQYF
>TRBJ1-1|13|TRBV29-1
CSVEEWVANEAFF
>TRBJ1-6|16|TRBV5-1
CASSLAAGDYNSPLHF
>TRBJ1-6|15|TRBV4-3
CASSQRELLNSPLHF
>TRBJ2-5|18|TRBV4-1
CASSQAREFGSFQETQYF
>TRBJ2-7|14|TRBV7-9
CASTPGTPNYEQYF
>TRBJ2-7|8|TRBV10-1
CASSEAEF
>TRBJ2-5|13|TRBV19
CASSPQGFETQYF
>TRBJ1-4|13|TRBV28
CASHNRVSEKLFF
>TRBJ2-1|14|TRBV5-5
CASSTRPGGREQFF
>TRBJ2-3|17|TRBV9
CASSSPFGDYNTDTQYF
>TRBJ1-1|12|TRBV27
CASSTPGAEAFF
>TRBJ2-2|18|TRBV14
CASSQAPGIRGDTGELFF
>TRBJ2-7|17|TRBV5-5
CASSVLEAGDPLYEQYF
>TRBJ2-6|17|TRBV7-2
CASSLVPGLSGANVLTF
>TRBJ2-2|13|TRBV7-2
CASSRQGPGELFF
>TRBJ2-2|15|TRBV7-9
CASSLAGVNTGELFF
>TRBJ2-3|14|TRBV7-9
CASSLRTGTDTQYF
>TRBJ1-5|13|TRBV6-5
CASSRTGQGAQHF
>TRBJ2-3|14|TRBV30
CAWGQGGFGDTQYF
>TRBJ2-2|16|TRBV10-3
CAISFGPGANTGELFF
>TRBJ1-5|14|TRBV5-6
CASSSRGRNQPQHF
>TRBJ1-6|14|TRBV5-6
CASSTGTALNPLHF
>TRBJ2-1|14|TRBV6-6
CASSSTPLGSEQFF
>TRBJ2-3|14|TRBV25-1
CATRKGREEDTQYF
>TRBJ2-3|14|TRBV29-1
CSVPRGGTTDTQYF
>TRBJ2-1|13|TRBV5-1
CASSSSGDHEQFF
>TRBJ2-2|16|TRBV5-1
CASSPTRTGDTGELFF
>TRBJ2-7|14|TRBV7-2
CASSLGLAGSEQYF
>TRBJ1-6|15|TRBV6-5
CASSDFRDSASPLHF
>TRBJ2-3|14|TRBV9
CASSVAPTTDTQYF
>TRBJ1-5|16|TRBV19
CASSTPAGTGDQPQHF
>TRBJ2-3|12|TRBV6-5
CASRRTADTQYF
>TRBJ1-2|17|TRBV7-2
CASSLGGLAGRRDGYTF
>TRBJ2-1|13|TRBV2
CASRGLAGGEQFF
>TRBJ1-3|13|TRBV30
CASQGVRRNTIYF
>TRBJ2-7|16|TRBV10-3
CAISGRSGVSSYEQYF
>TRBJ2-7|13|TRBV28
CASNYGGTYEQYF
>TRBJ1-1|13|TRBV30
CAWGQGRNTEAFF
>TRBJ2-5|16|TRBV7-9
CASSPTGAGGPETQYF
>TRBJ1-1|13|TRBV2
CASSEEVNTEAFF
>TRBJ2-7|15|TRBV10-3
CAIRDSSGGPYEQYF
>TRBJ2-3|16|TRBV27
CASSFLRGLSTDTQYF
>TRBJ2-5|15|TRBV5-1
CASSSTGVGPETQYF
>TRBJ2-3|15|TRBV7-3
CASSLSIAGIDTQYF
>TRBJ1-2|14|TRBV7-2
CASSLSAGNYGYTF
>TRBJ1-1|12|TRBV7-8
CASSLLKTEAFF
>TRBJ2-4|15|TRBV9
CASSPMTDSKNIQYF